One sample yielded the 10 T cell receptor beta chains listed below, sequenced in a study of blood T cell repertoires in COVID-19. Data came from immunoSEQ multiplex PCR; TCRdb stores just in-frame clones and leaves some out. Of 250,000 to 350,000 clones in the sample, 70% to 90% were seen once. The sequenced sample was PBMCs or T cells enriched from blood (not recorded which). Source of these receptors: a woman younger than 45 who had recovered from COVID-19.

The chain carries TRBV21-1 and TRBJ1-2; the table assigns TRBD1, which was not confirmed against the DNA. TRBV21-1 is deemed a pseudogene. The CDR3 runs to 13 residues. The DNA for the CDR3 is TGTGCCAGCAGCATGGGCCATAACTATGGCTACACCTTC. Protein sequence: CASSMGHNYGYTF.

J is TRBJ2-1 and V is TRBV29-1; 9 bases match TRBD2. The CDR3 is 14 amino acids. The J segment lost 7 bases and the V segment lost 4 bases, leaving 8 bases of the junction unmatched. Germline V gene sequence: CDR1 SQVTM, CDR2 ANQGSEA. CDR3 residues: CSVGIAGGPNEQFF. CDR3 sequence (DNA): TGCAGCGTTGGGATTGCGGGAGGGCCAAATGAGCAGTTCTTC.

The rearrangement uses TRBV27 and TRBJ1-5, with a possible D match to TRBD1 (6 bases). Germline lookup yields CDR1 MNHEY and CDR2 SMNVEV (reference sequence). V was pared by 5 bases and J by 6 bases, with 11 bases between. The length of the CDR3 is 13 residues. Here the CDR3 DNA reads TGTGCCAGCAGTCCCAGGGGCGGTCAGCCCCAGCATTTT. Translating it yields CASSPRGGQPQHF.

The chain is built from TRBV6-5 and TRBJ2-5, with D maybe TRBD2 (7 bases). This CDR3 has 14 residues. The V gene's germline CDR1 is MNHEY and CDR2 SVGAGI. Trimming left V 5 bases short and J 9 bases short, with 19 bases between. The CDR3 nucleotides are TGTGCCAGCAGTCTTTGGGCAGGGGCGGGGGCCCAGTACTTC. This encodes CASSLWAGAGAQYF.

The chain links TRBV6-6 to TRBJ2-1, with 10 bases that match TRBD1. CDR3 size: 13 residues. Germline assignment: CDR1 MNHNY and CDR2 SVGAGI (reference sequence). V lost 6 bases and J lost 9; bases outside the gene matches: 5. CDR3: CASSRQGAGEQFF. Here the CDR3 DNA reads TGTGCCAGCAGCCGACAGGGGGCGGGTGAGCAGTTCTTC.

The chain links TRBV5-1 to TRBJ2-7, with 15 bases matching TRBD2. Trimming removed 4 bases from V and 0 bases from J; junction bases left unmatched: 8. The CDR3 has 18 amino acids. Germline CDR1 reads SGHRS; CDR2 reads YFSETQ. In DNA form, the CDR3 reads TGCGCCAGCAGCCTAGGACTAGCGGGAGGGTTTAGCTCCTACGAGCAGTACTTC. Translation gives CASSLGLAGGFSSYEQYF.

This rearrangement joins TRBV5-1 to TRBJ2-1; TRBD1 matches at 11 bases. CDR3 length equals 19 residues. V shed 2 bases and J 0 bases; nucleotides not matched to a gene: 10. In germline, CDR1 is SGHRS, CDR2 YFSETQ. CDR3 DNA sequence: TGCGCCAGCAGCTTCGGGACAGGGGGAAGTATGAGCTCCTACAATGAGCAGTTCTTC. This gives the protein CASSFGTGGSMSSYNEQFF.

The V gene is TRBV5-5, the J gene TRBJ2-3; 8 nucleotides line up with TRBD2. Germline V CDR1 and CDR2: SGHKS, YYEKEE (reference sequence). The junction had 9 bases not matched to a gene; V was cut back by 3 bases and J by 6 bases. This CDR3 spans 15 amino acids. The CDR3 DNA follows: TGTGCCAGCAGCTCGATGACTAGCGAGACGGATACGCAGTATTTT. Translated: CASSSMTSETDTQYF.

The chain couples TRBV11-2 to TRBJ1-1; no reliable D call. The CDR3 sequence is 14 residues long. V lost 1 base to trimming and J lost 0 bases, with 6 bases between them. Germline lookup yields CDR1 SGHAT and CDR2 FQNNGV. The CDR3 bases are TGTGCCAGCAGCTTAGGGCAGTTGAACACTGAAGCTTTCTTT. This encodes CASSLGQLNTEAFF.

The CDR3 region is CATNGGASDPYEQYF. The CDR3 region has the DNA TGTGCCACCAACGGGGGGGCTAGCGATCCCTACGAGCAGTACTTC. The chain couples TRBV28 to TRBJ2-7; 8 bases match TRBD2. J gave up 2 bases and V 10 bases, and 13 bases lay outside the gene matches. Germline values: CDR1 MDHEN, CDR2 SYDVKM. CDR3 length: 15 residues.